This T cell receptor beta chain was sequenced for a study of blood T cells in healthy people across ages. Study-wide points: Per million T cells, the diversity of TCR beta decreased roughly linearly as age advanced.

A second PCR, run for roughly 6 to 11 cycles, used a sample-barcoded 5' primer plus a J-beta primer mix. Each cDNA molecule received a tag from a template-switch adaptor that had 12 random nucleotides. Each CDR3 protein is one row after TCRdb ran MiXCR on the 5' RACE reads. In the table there are fewer than 2 million distinct CDR3 sequences, about 39% of which are singletons. Remarks on this clonotype: The antigen is not known.

Trimming removed 3 bases from V and 5 bases from J, with 10 bases in between. This CDR3 is built from 13 residues. Germline CDR1 and CDR2: SGHAT and FQNNGV. Specimen: blood. The rearrangement joins TRBV11-2 to TRBJ1-1, with unresolved D. The sequence derives from a human donor in good health. CDR3 sequence: CASSFVRLTEAFF. DNA for the CDR3: TGTGCCAGCAGCTTCGTCAGGCTGACTGAAGCTTTCTTT.